Below, one T cell receptor beta chain is given with its context. No antigen is known for it. One base away there is no much larger clone; base qualities are not given. Including cysteine and phenylalanine, the CDR3 has 16 amino acids. Only the CDR3 DNA is retained, 48 bases long and in frame from the first base. The germline V gene (reference sequence) gives CDR1 as LNHDA and CDR2 as SQIVND. V is shortened by 2 bases, J by 0 bases, and the region joining them spans 11 bases. The record originates from a study of control samples from healthy donors and cancer patients (TCRdb year 2020). Libraries were prepared through the immunoSEQ multiplex PCR assay. TCRdb took over this immuneACCESS table, retaining in-frame rearrangements with V and J assigned. Such tables are incomplete; in checked studies, under half of the missing clones stem from an unresolved V gene, and the remainder is unexplained. This sample is represented by tens of thousands of clones; 70% to 90% of them were singletons. Around 5.7% of the sample comes from the top ten.

This sequence originates from a woman between 50 and 59 years old in good health. The chain is made from TRBV19 and TRBJ1-5, with an unclear D gene assignment. Sequencing used blood. The DNA is TGTGCCAGTAGTATAACGACGGCGTATAGCAATCAGCCCCAGCATTTT. The resulting protein is CASSITTAYSNQPQHF. The full variable domain, with segments outside the CDR3 supplied by the reference TRBV19 and TRBJ1-5 proteins, appears as DGGITQSPKYLFRKEGQNVTLSCEQNLNHDAMYWYRQDPGQGLRLIYYSQIVNDFQKGDIAEGYSVSREKKESFPLTVTSAQKNPTAFYLCASSITTAYSNQPQHFGDGTRLSIL.